Listed below are T cell receptor beta chains from one sample, sequenced in a study of beta chain features in type 1 diabetes. The table came from immunoSEQ multiplex PCR; TCRdb's copy has only in-frame clones and leaves some out. The data hold under 850,000 clones, with about an eighth observed a single time. Sequencing used naive CD4+ T cells from blood. The receptors shown here come from a man aged 18 to 35 with type 1 diabetes. The CDR3 runs from the conserved cysteine through the conserved F or W. Fields, in order: V gene, D gene, J gene, clone size, CDR3 DNA, CDR3 protein. D genes are given only for firm matches. Clone size is stated in some rows and not others, as once, few, many or a class when expanded.

TRBV6-6	TRBD2	TRBJ2-3	NA	TGTGCCAGCAGTTATGGAGTAGCGGGGGCAGATACGCAGTATTTT	CASSYGVAGADTQYF
TRBV27	NA	TRBJ2-3	NA	TGTGCCAGCAAGGGTCGAGATACGCAGTATTTT	CASKGRDTQYF
TRBV10-1	NA	TRBJ2-1	few	TGCGCCAGCAGTGAGTCGAAGGGGTCTTGGTTCTTC	CASSESKGSWFF
TRBV29-1	NA	TRBJ1-2	few	TGCAGCGTTGGTGGGTCAGGCCACTGGGTTGACTATGGCTACACCTTC	CSVGGSGHWVDYGYTF
TRBV2	NA	TRBJ2-7	few	TGTGCCAGCCGCTACACAGTCTACGAGCAGTACTTC	CASRYTVYEQYF
TRBV6-5	NA	TRBJ2-5	NA	TGTGCCACACAAAAGTTGTACTTCCAAGAGACCCAGTACTTC	CATQKLYFQETQYF
TRBV2	NA	TRBJ1-1	few	TGTGCCAGCAGGCCCCACTTGACCAGGGCTGAAGCTTTCTTT	CASRPHLTRAEAFF
TRBV30	TRBD1	TRBJ1-2	few	TGTGCCTGGGGCGGGAGGACAGGAGCTAACTATGGCTACACCTTC	CAWGGRTGANYGYTF
TRBV6-6	NA	TRBJ1-6	NA	TGTGCCAGCAGTTACTCGGGGGGGCGTTCACCCCTCCACTTT	CASSYSGGRSPLHF
TRBV15	NA	TRBJ2-3	NA	TGTGCCACCAGCAGAGTGGTACAGGTCAGCACAGATACGCAGTATTTT	CATSRVVQVSTDTQYF
TRBV29-1	NA	TRBJ1-1	few	TGCAGCGTTGATAGGGCTGAAGCTTTCTTT	CSVDRAEAFF
TRBV6-6	NA	TRBJ1-5	NA	TGTGCCAGCACCAAGGGAGAAAATCAGCCCCAGCATTTT	CASTKGENQPQHF
TRBV27	TRBD2	TRBJ2-1	few	TGTGCCAGCAGTTTACTAGCGGGGGGACAATACAATGAGCAGTTCTTC	CASSLLAGGQYNEQFF
TRBV7-3	TRBD2	TRBJ2-5	NA	TGTGCCAGCAGCCCCACGGGGGGGGCTCTGGAGACCCAGTACTTC	CASSPTGGALETQYF
TRBV19	NA	TRBJ2-5	few	TGTGCCAGTAGTATAGGGACCTCAGAGACCCAGTACTTC	CASSIGTSETQYF
TRBV6-6	NA	TRBJ1-1	few	TGTGCCAGCAGTTACTTTGAGGGGAGCAGTGAAGCTTTCTTT	CASSYFEGSSEAFF
TRBV6-6	NA	TRBJ1-2	NA	TGTGCCAGCAGTTACTCAGGACTTGGGGTTCATGGCTACACCTTC	CASSYSGLGVHGYTF
TRBV11-2	NA	TRBJ1-2	few	TGTGCCAGCAGCCTGACAGGCGCTGGCTACACCTTC	CASSLTGAGYTF
TRBV30	NA	TRBJ1-1	NA	TGTGCCTGGAGTGTTGACCTGAACACTGAAGCTTTCTTT	CAWSVDLNTEAFF
TRBV4-2	TRBD1	TRBJ2-1	NA	TGTGCCAGCAGCCAGGACGGGACAGGGCGAAACTACAATGAGCAGTTCTTC	CASSQDGTGRNYNEQFF
TRBV5-1	TRBD1	TRBJ1-5	NA	TGCGCCAGCAGCGCCGGAACCGGGACAGGGGTACAGCCCCAGCATTTT	CASSAGTGTGVQPQHF
TRBV9	NA	TRBJ2-3	NA	TGTGCCAGCAGCGCAAACAGGTTCACAGATACGCAGTATTTT	CASSANRFTDTQYF
TRBV30	NA	TRBJ1-2	NA	TGTGCCTGGAGTGGCTTCGCCCTTAGTGTTAAGGATGGCTACACCTTC	CAWSGFALSVKDGYTF
TRBV29-1	TRBD2	TRBJ2-2	few	TGCAGCGTCGGAATCGGGGGGGCCTACGGGGAGCTGTTTTTT	CSVGIGGAYGELFF
TRBV28	NA	TRBJ1-1	few	TGTGCCAGCAGTTCGGGACGGAAGAACACTGAAGCTTTCTTT	CASSSGRKNTEAFF
TRBV2	NA	TRBJ1-5	NA	TGTGCCAGCAGTGAGCAGGACATGTCCCAGCATTTT	CASSEQDMSQHF
TRBV11-2	NA	TRBJ2-7	NA	TGTGCCAGCAGCTTAGACAGGGTATCCTACGAGCAGTACTTC	CASSLDRVSYEQYF
TRBV30	NA	TRBJ1-6	NA	TGTGCCTGGAGCGGCAGGGATTTTTCACCCCTCCACTTT	CAWSGRDFSPLHF
TRBV29-1	TRBD2	TRBJ2-7	few	TGCAGCGTTGTATTGGGGCACCCTAGCGGGGGCTCCTACGAGCAGTACTTC	CSVVLGHPSGGSYEQYF
TRBV7-2	NA	TRBJ1-1	few	TGTGCCAGCAGCTTACAGAGGGCTGAAGCTTTCTTT	CASSLQRAEAFF
TRBV2	TRBD1	TRBJ1-5	few	TGTGCCAGCAGCCTCCGGGACAGGGGCAATCAGCCCCAGCATTTT	CASSLRDRGNQPQHF
TRBV6-1	NA	TRBJ1-6	few	TGTGCCAGCAGTGAAGAGTTGGATTCACCCCTCCACTTT	CASSEELDSPLHF
TRBV27	TRBD1	TRBJ1-1	NA	TGTGCCAGCAGCCCGGGACAGGGGAGAAGCACTGAAGCTTTCTTT	CASSPGQGRSTEAFF
TRBV6-1	NA	TRBJ2-7	few	TGTGCCAGCAGCGGGGGACAGTCGCTCTCCTACGAGCAGTACTTC	CASSGGQSLSYEQYF
TRBV5-1	NA	TRBJ2-1	NA	TGCGCCAGCAGCCGGGGTTTGCGCGTCGACAATGAGCAGTTCTTC	CASSRGLRVDNEQFF
TRBV6-5	TRBD2	TRBJ2-7	NA	TGTGCCAGCAGCTTGACTTCCGGGACTAGCGAACACTACTTC	CASSLTSGTSEHYF
TRBV14	NA	TRBJ1-4	NA	TGTGCCAGCAGCCCGCTCGGGGTAGGGGAAAAACTGTTTTTT	CASSPLGVGEKLFF
TRBV6-5	TRBD1	TRBJ2-7	NA	TGTGCCAGCAGTACATCGACAGGGGGGTCCTACGAGCAGTACTTC	CASSTSTGGSYEQYF
TRBV7-9	TRBD2	TRBJ2-7	NA	TGTGCCTTAGCGGGGGCTTCCTACGAGCAGTACTTC	CALAGASYEQYF
TRBV29-1	NA	TRBJ1-1	NA	TGCAGCGTTGAGGGAGGGGGAACTGAAGCTTTCTTT	CSVEGGGTEAFF
TRBV5-1	NA	TRBJ2-3	few	TGCGCCAGCAGCTTGAGTACAGGTCGTGCGGATACGCAGTATTTT	CASSLSTGRADTQYF
TRBV25-1	TRBD1	TRBJ2-3	few	TGTGCCAGCAGTGACCCGACCGGGACAGGGTCGCAGTATTTT	CASSDPTGTGSQYF
TRBV5-1	NA	TRBJ1-1	NA	TGCGCCAGCAGCTCGGACAAGAACACTGAAGCTTTCTTT	CASSSDKNTEAFF
TRBV5-1	NA	TRBJ2-5	few	TGCGCCAGCAGCTTTGAACGAGAGACCCAGTACTTC	CASSFERETQYF
TRBV2	NA	TRBJ1-6	few	TGTGCCAGCAGTGTACGAGGGGCAGGCAATAATTCACCCCTCCACTTT	CASSVRGAGNNSPLHF
TRBV7-9	TRBD2	TRBJ2-5	NA	TGTGCCAGCAGCTTATTGAGCGGGGGGGAGGAGCCCCAGTACTTC	CASSLLSGGEEPQYF
TRBV5-4	TRBD1	TRBJ2-7	NA	TGTGCCAGCAGCTTGGACAGGGGGCGAAACGAGCAGTACTTC	CASSLDRGRNEQYF
TRBV25-1	NA	TRBJ2-7	NA	TGTGCCAGCAGCCTAGGGAGGGACAGTATCTACGAGCAGTACTTC	CASSLGRDSIYEQYF
TRBV19	NA	TRBJ2-5	few	TGTGCCAGTGGGTCACAGGGACAAGAGACCCAGTACTTC	CASGSQGQETQYF
TRBV4-1	NA	TRBJ2-7	NA	TGCGCCAGCAGCCACTATACAGGGCCCACTCCCTACGAGCAGTACTTC	CASSHYTGPTPYEQYF
TRBV5-4	TRBD1	TRBJ1-6	NA	TGTGCCAGCAGTCGGGACAGCTTTAATTCACCCCTCCACTTT	CASSRDSFNSPLHF
TRBV6-5	TRBD1	TRBJ1-6	NA	TGTGCCAGCACTAGACAGGGGGCGGTGAATTCACCCCTCCACTTT	CASTRQGAVNSPLHF
TRBV6-5	NA	TRBJ2-7	few	TGTGCCAGCAGTGGGCGGGCTACTCCTTACTACGAGCAGTACTTC	CASSGRATPYYEQYF
TRBV7-2	NA	TRBJ2-1	NA	TGTGCCAGCAGCTCCAGCGGCAATGAGCAGTTCTTC	CASSSSGNEQFF
TRBV6-5	NA	TRBJ2-1	few	TGTGCCAGCAGTCCCTCGTACGATTGGAATGAGCAGTTCTTC	CASSPSYDWNEQFF
TRBV15	NA	TRBJ2-7	few	TGTGCCACCAGCATGTTCTACGAGCAGTACTTC	CATSMFYEQYF
TRBV5-6	NA	TRBJ2-3	few	TGTGCCAGCAGCTTCCCTACTGGGGAATCAGATACGCAGTATTTT	CASSFPTGESDTQYF
TRBV6-4	NA	TRBJ1-2	few	TGTGCCAGCAGACAGGGTCTGGGCTACACCTTC	CASRQGLGYTF
TRBV7-9	NA	TRBJ2-7	NA	TGTGCCAGCAGCTTACCGGGGGCTCGCGAGCAGTACTTC	CASSLPGAREQYF